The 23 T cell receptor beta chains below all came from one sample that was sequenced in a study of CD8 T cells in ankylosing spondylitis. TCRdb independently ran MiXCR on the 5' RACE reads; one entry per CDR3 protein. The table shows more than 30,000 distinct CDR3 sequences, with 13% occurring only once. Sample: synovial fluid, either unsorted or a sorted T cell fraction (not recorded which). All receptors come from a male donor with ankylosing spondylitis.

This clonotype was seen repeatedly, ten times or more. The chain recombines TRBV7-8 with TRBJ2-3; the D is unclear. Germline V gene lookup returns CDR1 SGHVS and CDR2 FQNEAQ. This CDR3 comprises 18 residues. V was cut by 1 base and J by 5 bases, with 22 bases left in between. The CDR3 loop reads CASSLDSRRPPPQDTQYF. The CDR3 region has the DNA TGTGCCAGCAGCTTAGACAGCCGACGCCCGCCCCCACAAGATACGCAGTATTTT.

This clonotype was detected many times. CDR3 protein: CSARDIAYEQYF. The DNA of the CDR3 is TGCAGTGCTAGGGACATCGCCTACGAGCAGTACTTC. V gene TRBV20-1 combines with J gene TRBJ2-7, with TRBD1 as a possible D gene (5 bases). This CDR3 is built from 12 residues. Per germline, CDR1 DFQATT and CDR2 SNEGSKA (reference sequence). The V end was cut by 3 bases, the J end by 2 bases, with 8 bases between.

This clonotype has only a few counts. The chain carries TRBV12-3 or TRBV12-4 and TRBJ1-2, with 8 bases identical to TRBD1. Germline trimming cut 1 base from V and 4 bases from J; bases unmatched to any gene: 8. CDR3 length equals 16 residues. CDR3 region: CASSLGGGQAIYGYTF. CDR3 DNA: TGTGCCAGCAGTTTAGGGGGGGGACAGGCGATCTATGGCTACACCTTC.

The CDR3 region has the DNA TGCAGTGCTAGAGATCTAGCTCACCAAGAGACCCAGTACTTC. Its protein product is CSARDLAHQETQYF. V and J are TRBV20-1 and TRBJ2-5; maybe TRBD2 (5 bases). This CDR3 spans 14 amino acids. Between the trimmed V and J ends, which lost 0 bases and 0 bases, there was a span of 8 bases. Per the germline V gene, CDR1 is DFQATT and CDR2 is SNEGSKA (reference sequence).

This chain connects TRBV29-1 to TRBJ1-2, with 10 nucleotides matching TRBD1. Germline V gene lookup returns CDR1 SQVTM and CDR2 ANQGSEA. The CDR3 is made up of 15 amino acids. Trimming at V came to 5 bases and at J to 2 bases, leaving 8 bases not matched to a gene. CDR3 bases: TGCAGCGTTTTAGCTCCGGGACAGGGGAACTATGGCTACACCTTC. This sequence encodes CSVLAPGQGNYGYTF.

The CDR3 protein is CASSLSPGDVSSYNEQFF. The CDR3 DNA reads TGTGCCAGCAGTTTATCCCCAGGGGACGTCAGCTCCTACAATGAGCAGTTCTTC. This chain uses TRBV27 with TRBJ2-1, with D tentatively TRBD1 (6 bases). This CDR3 has 18 residues. CDR1 and CDR2 from the germline V gene are MNHEY and SMNVEV (reference sequence). V lost 0 bases and J 0 bases, leaving 15 bases between the germline ends.

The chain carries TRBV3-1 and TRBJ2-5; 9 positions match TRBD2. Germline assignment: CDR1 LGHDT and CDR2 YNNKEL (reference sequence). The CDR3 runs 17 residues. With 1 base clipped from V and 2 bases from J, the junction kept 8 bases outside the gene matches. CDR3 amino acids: CASSQGFLAGLQETQYF. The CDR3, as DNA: TGTGCCAGCAGCCAAGGGTTTCTAGCGGGGTTACAAGAGACCCAGTACTTC.

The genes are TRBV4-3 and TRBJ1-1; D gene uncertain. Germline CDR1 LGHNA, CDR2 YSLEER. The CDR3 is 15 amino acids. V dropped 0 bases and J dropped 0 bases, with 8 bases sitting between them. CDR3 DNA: TGCGCCAGCAGCCAAGACGTACTTTTGAACACTGAAGCTTTCTTT. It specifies CASSQDVLLNTEAFF.

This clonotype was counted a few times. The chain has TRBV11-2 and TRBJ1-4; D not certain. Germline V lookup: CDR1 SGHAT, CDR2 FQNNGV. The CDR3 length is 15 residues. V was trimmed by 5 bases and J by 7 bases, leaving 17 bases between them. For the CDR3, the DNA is TGTGCCAGCAGCCAGATCCCCCGACGAGGTGAAAAACTGTTTTTT. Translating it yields CASSQIPRRGEKLFF.

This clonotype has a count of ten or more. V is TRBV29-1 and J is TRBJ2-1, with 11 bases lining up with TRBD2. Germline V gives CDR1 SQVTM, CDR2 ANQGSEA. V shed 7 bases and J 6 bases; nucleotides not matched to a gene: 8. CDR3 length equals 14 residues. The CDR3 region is CSALTSGSGNEQFF. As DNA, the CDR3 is TGCAGCGCCTTAACTAGCGGGAGTGGCAATGAGCAGTTCTTC.

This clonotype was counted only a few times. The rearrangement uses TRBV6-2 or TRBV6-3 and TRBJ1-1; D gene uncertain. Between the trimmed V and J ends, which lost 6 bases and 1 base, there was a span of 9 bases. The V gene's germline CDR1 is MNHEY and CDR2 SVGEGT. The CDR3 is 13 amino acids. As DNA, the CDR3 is TGTGCCAGCAGCCCCCGGGGGAACACTGAAGCTTTCTTT. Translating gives CASSPRGNTEAFF.

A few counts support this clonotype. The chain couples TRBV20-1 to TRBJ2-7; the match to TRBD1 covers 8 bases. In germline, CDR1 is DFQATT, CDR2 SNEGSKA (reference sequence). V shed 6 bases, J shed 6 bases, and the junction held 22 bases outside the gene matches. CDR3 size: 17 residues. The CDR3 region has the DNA TGCAGTGCCCAAAGACCAGGGGGCGCGGCAGTTCCTCGCGAGCAGTACTTC. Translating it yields CSAQRPGGAAVPREQYF.

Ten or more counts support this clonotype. CDR3 nucleotides: TGCGCCAGCAGCCAAGAACAGGGGGGCTACAATGAGCAGTTCTTC. The encoded protein is CASSQEQGGYNEQFF. The chain recombines TRBV4-3 with TRBJ2-1, with 8 nucleotides matching TRBD1. After removal of 0 bases from V and 3 bases from J, the junction contained 1 base not matched to a gene. The CDR3 is 15 amino acids. Germline assignment: CDR1 LGHNA and CDR2 YSLEER.

The CDR3 coding sequence is TGCAGTGCTGGGAGACTAGCGGGAGTTTACAACGAGCAGTACTTC. Encoded protein: CSAGRLAGVYNEQYF. J is TRBJ2-7 and V is TRBV20-1; TRBD2 aligns across 12 bases. The length of the CDR3 is 15 residues. Trimming removed 5 bases from V and 5 bases from J; junction bases left unmatched: 10. CDR1 is DFQATT and CDR2 is SNEGSKA in the germline V gene (reference sequence).

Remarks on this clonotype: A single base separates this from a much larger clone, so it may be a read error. In DNA form, the CDR3 reads TGTGCCATCAGTGAGCCGCGGAGACAGGGGGTCGAGACCCAGTACTTC. Amino acids: CAISEPRRQGVETQYF. The chain combines TRBV10-3 with TRBJ2-5, with 9 bases that match TRBD1. The junction had 9 bases not matched to a gene; V was cut back by 2 bases and J by 5 bases. Germline CDR1 is ENHRY and CDR2 is SYGVKD. This CDR3 region has 16 residues.

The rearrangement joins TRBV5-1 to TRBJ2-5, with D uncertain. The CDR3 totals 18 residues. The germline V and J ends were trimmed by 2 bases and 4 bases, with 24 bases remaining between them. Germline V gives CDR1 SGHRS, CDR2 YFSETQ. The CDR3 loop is CASSFSFPFTVFPETQYF. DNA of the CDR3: TGCGCCAGCAGCTTTTCCTTCCCTTTTACAGTCTTTCCAGAGACCCAGTACTTC.

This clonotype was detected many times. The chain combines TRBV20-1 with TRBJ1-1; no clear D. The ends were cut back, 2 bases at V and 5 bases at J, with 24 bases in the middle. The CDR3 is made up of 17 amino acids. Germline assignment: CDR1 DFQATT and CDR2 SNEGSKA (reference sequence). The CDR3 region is CSARSLEAVWRQTEAFF. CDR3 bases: TGCAGTGCTAGATCTTTGGAGGCAGTCTGGCGACAAACTGAAGCTTTCTTT.

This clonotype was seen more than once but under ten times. The CDR3 DNA reads TGTGCCAGCAGTGAAGCAAGGGTGAATGAGCAGTTCTTC. Its translation: CASSEARVNEQFF. The chain combines TRBV6-1 with TRBJ2-1; no definite D call. The germline gives CDR1 MNHNS, CDR2 SASEGT. This CDR3 has 13 residues. The germline V and J ends were trimmed by 0 bases and 7 bases, with 7 bases remaining between them.

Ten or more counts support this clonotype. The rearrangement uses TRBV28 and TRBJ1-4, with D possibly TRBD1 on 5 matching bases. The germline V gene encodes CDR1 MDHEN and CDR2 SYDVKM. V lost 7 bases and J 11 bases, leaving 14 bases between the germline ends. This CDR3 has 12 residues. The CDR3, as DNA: TGTGCCAGCACCTCACAGCGGGGGAAACTGTTTTTT. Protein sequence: CASTSQRGKLFF.

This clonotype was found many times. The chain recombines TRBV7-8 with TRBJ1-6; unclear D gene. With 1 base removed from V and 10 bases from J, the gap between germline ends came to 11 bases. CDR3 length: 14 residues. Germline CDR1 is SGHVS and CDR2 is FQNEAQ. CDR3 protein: CASSLGGMESPLHF. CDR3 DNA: TGTGCCAGCAGCTTAGGTGGGATGGAATCACCCCTCCACTTT.

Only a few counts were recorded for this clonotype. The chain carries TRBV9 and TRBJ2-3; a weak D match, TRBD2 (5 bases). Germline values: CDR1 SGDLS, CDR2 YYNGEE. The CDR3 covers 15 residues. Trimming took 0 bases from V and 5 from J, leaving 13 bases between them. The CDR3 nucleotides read TGTGCCAGCAGCGTAGCCCTAGCAGCGATAGATACGCAGTATTTT. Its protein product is CASSVALAAIDTQYF.

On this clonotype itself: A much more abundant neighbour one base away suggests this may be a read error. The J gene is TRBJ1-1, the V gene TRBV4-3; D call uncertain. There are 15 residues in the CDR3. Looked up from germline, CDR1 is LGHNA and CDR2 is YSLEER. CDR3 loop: CVSSQDWVMNTEAFF. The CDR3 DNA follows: TGCGTCAGCAGCCAAGATTGGGTCATGAACACTGAAGCTTTCTTT.

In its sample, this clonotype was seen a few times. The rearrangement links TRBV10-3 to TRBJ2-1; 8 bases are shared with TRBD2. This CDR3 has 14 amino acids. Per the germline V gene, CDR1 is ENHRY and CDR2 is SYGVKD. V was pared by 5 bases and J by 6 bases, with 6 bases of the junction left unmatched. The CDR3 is CAISRGLAINEQFF. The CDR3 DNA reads TGTGCCATCAGTCGCGGACTAGCAATCAATGAGCAGTTCTTC.